Listed below are T cell receptor beta chains from one sample, sequenced in a study of blood T cell repertoires in COVID-19. Generated by immunoSEQ multiplex PCR, the TCRdb table keeps only in-frame clones and is missing some. In the table there are 160,000 or so clones, around nine tenths of which are singletons. Sequenced material: PBMCs or T cells enriched from blood (not recorded which). The receptors originated from a woman aged 45-60 years who had recovered from COVID-19. The CDR3 runs from the conserved cysteine through the conserved F or W. A D gene is named only where the DNA matches it firmly. Not all rows give a size; the values are once, few, many and, for expanded clones, a class.

CDR3 protein: CATSSRETQYF
CDR3 DNA: TGTGCCACCAGCTCCCGAGAGACCCAGTACTTC
J gene: TRBJ2-5
V gene: TRBV15
clone size: once
D gene: -

CDR3 protein: CASSEAGNTIYF
CDR3 DNA: TGTGCCAGCAGCGAGGCAGGAAACACCATATATTTT
J gene: TRBJ1-3
V gene: TRBV4-2
clone size: -
D gene: -

CDR3 protein: CASSPSGLAGSTDTQYF
CDR3 DNA: TGTGCCAGCAGCCCCTCGGGACTAGCGGGGAGCACAGATACGCAGTATTTT
J gene: TRBJ2-3
V gene: TRBV7-3
clone size: -
D gene: TRBD2

CDR3 protein: CASSQVRADAYNEQFF
CDR3 DNA: TGCGCCAGCAGCCAAGTCCGCGCGGATGCTTACAATGAGCAGTTCTTC
J gene: TRBJ2-1
V gene: TRBV4-3
clone size: -
D gene: -

CDR3 protein: CASSLGVRGGPSSTDTQYF
CDR3 DNA: TGTGCCAGCAGCTTAGGAGTCCGGGGGGGGCCCTCTAGCACAGATACGCAGTATTTT
J gene: TRBJ2-3
V gene: TRBV11-3
clone size: -
D gene: TRBD2

CDR3 protein: CASSLAGGPSDTQYF
CDR3 DNA: TGTGCCAGCAGCCTAGCGGGGGGGCCCTCAGATACGCAGTATTTT
J gene: TRBJ2-3
V gene: TRBV13
clone size: -
D gene: TRBD2

CDR3 protein: CASSPQRGPQETQYF
CDR3 DNA: TGTGCCAGCAGCCCCCAAAGGGGGCCTCAAGAGACCCAGTACTTC
J gene: TRBJ2-5
V gene: TRBV7-3
clone size: once
D gene: TRBD1

CDR3 protein: CASSLSRTGRYPYEQYF
CDR3 DNA: TGTGCCAGCAGCTTAAGTCGGACAGGGCGCTATCCCTACGAGCAGTACTTC
J gene: TRBJ2-7
V gene: TRBV7-2
clone size: -
D gene: TRBD1

CDR3 protein: CSASGLSGPSGTQYF
CDR3 DNA: TGCAGTGCTAGTGGGTTAAGCGGCCCTTCGGGGACGCAGTATTTT
J gene: TRBJ2-3
V gene: TRBV20-1
clone size: -
D gene: -

CDR3 protein: CASSQTIYEQYF
CDR3 DNA: TGTGCCAGTAGTCAGACAATTTACGAGCAGTACTTC
J gene: TRBJ2-7
V gene: TRBV19
clone size: -
D gene: -

CDR3 protein: CASSPDRGSEKLFF
CDR3 DNA: TGTGCCAGCAGCCCAGACAGGGGTAGTGAAAAACTGTTTTTT
J gene: TRBJ1-4
V gene: TRBV7-2
clone size: -
D gene: TRBD1

CDR3 protein: CASSTGVEQYF
CDR3 DNA: TGTGCCAGCAGTACAGGAGTCGAGCAGTACTTC
J gene: TRBJ2-7
V gene: TRBV6-5
clone size: few
D gene: -

CDR3 protein: CASSTSGLGEKLFF
CDR3 DNA: TGCGCCAGCAGCACCTCGGGACTGGGTGAAAAACTGTTTTTT
J gene: TRBJ1-4
V gene: TRBV5-1
clone size: -
D gene: -

CDR3 protein: CASSMVTGAGANVLTF
CDR3 DNA: TGTGCCAGTAGTATGGTTACAGGGGCTGGGGCCAACGTCCTGACTTTC
J gene: TRBJ2-6
V gene: TRBV19
clone size: -
D gene: TRBD1

CDR3 protein: CASSTRGTGGTMTRGYTF
CDR3 DNA: TGTGCCAGTAGCACTCGCGGGACAGGGGGGACTATGACCAGGGGCTACACCTTC
J gene: TRBJ1-2
V gene: TRBV19
clone size: -
D gene: TRBD1

CDR3 protein: CASNAGTSSPGTQYF
CDR3 DNA: TGTGCCAGCAACGCGGGGACTAGTTCCCCTGGTACGCAGTATTTT
J gene: TRBJ2-3
V gene: TRBV6-5
clone size: -
D gene: TRBD2

CDR3 protein: CASRRAGRQETQYF
CDR3 DNA: TGTGCCAGCAGGAGGGCGGGACGCCAAGAGACCCAGTACTTC
J gene: TRBJ2-5
V gene: TRBV13
clone size: once
D gene: -

CDR3 protein: CASSRGLYYEQYF
CDR3 DNA: TGTGCCAGCAGCAGGGGGCTTTACTACGAGCAGTACTTC
J gene: TRBJ2-7
V gene: TRBV5-4
clone size: -
D gene: TRBD1

CDR3 protein: CASKRLQGASNQPQHF
CDR3 DNA: TGTGCCAGCAAACGACTACAGGGGGCGAGCAATCAGCCCCAGCATTTT
J gene: TRBJ1-5
V gene: TRBV2
clone size: -
D gene: TRBD1

CDR3 protein: CASSADTGANQPQHF
CDR3 DNA: TGTGCCAGCAGCGCCGATACAGGGGCAAATCAGCCCCAGCATTTT
J gene: TRBJ1-5
V gene: TRBV7-2
clone size: once
D gene: TRBD1

CDR3 protein: CASSGVTNYGYTF
CDR3 DNA: TGTGCCAGCAGTGGAGTGACTAACTATGGCTACACCTTC
J gene: TRBJ1-2
V gene: TRBV2
clone size: few
D gene: -

CDR3 protein: CASSLTSQTEAFF
CDR3 DNA: TGTGCCAGCAGCTTAACCTCACAGACAGAAGCTTTCTTT
J gene: TRBJ1-1
V gene: TRBV7-3
clone size: -
D gene: -

CDR3 protein: CASSSARLAGANEQFF
CDR3 DNA: TGTGCCAGCAGCTCCGCCCGACTAGCGGGGGCGAATGAGCAGTTCTTC
J gene: TRBJ2-1
V gene: TRBV7-2
clone size: -
D gene: TRBD2

CDR3 protein: CASSIAFGGPYEQYF
CDR3 DNA: TGTGCCAGTAGTATAGCCTTCGGGGGGCCCTACGAGCAGTACTTC
J gene: TRBJ2-7
V gene: TRBV19
clone size: -
D gene: -

CDR3 protein: CASSPTGSSGNTIYF
CDR3 DNA: TGTGCCAGCAGCCCAACAGGTAGCTCTGGAAACACCATATATTTT
J gene: TRBJ1-3
V gene: TRBV9
clone size: -
D gene: -